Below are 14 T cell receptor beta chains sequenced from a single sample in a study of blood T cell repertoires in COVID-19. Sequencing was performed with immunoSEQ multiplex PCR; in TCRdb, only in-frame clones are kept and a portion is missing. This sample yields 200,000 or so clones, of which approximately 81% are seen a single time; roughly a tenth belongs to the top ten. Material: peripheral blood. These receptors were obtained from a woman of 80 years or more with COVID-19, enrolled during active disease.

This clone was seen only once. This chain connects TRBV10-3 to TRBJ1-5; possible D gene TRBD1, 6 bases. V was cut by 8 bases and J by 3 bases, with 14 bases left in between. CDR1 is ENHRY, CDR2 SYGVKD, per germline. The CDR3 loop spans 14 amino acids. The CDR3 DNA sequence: TGTGCCATCTGGGGGGGGCAGAACAATCAGCCCCAGCATTTT. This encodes CAIWGGQNNQPQHF.

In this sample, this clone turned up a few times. The CDR3 is CASRAPGGYGYTF. The CDR3, as DNA: TGTGCCAGCAGAGCACCGGGGGGCTATGGCTACACCTTC. V is TRBV6-5 and J is TRBJ1-2; possibly TRBD1 for D (5 bases). The CDR3 has 13 residues. Germline CDR1 MNHEY, CDR2 SVGAGI. V was cut by 6 bases and J by 4 bases, with 12 bases left in between.

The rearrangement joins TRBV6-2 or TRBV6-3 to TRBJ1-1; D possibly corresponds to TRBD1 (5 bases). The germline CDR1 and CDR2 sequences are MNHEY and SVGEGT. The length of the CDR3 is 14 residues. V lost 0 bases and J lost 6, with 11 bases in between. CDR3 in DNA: TGTGCCAGCAGTTACTCGATGCAGGGCCCTGAAGCTTTCTTT. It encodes CASSYSMQGPEAFF.

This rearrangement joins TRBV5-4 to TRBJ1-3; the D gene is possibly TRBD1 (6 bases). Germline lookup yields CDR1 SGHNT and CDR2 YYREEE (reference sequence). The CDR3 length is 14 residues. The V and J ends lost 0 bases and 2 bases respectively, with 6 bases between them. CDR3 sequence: CASSLDRAGNTIYF. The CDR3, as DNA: TGTGCCAGCAGCTTGGACAGGGCTGGAAACACCATATATTTT.

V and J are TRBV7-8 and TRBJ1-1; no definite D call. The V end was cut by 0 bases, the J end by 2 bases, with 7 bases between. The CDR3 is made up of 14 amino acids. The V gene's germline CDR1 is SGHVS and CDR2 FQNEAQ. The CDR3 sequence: CASSLARENTEAFF. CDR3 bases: TGTGCCAGCAGCTTAGCGCGGGAAAACACTGAAGCTTTCTTT.

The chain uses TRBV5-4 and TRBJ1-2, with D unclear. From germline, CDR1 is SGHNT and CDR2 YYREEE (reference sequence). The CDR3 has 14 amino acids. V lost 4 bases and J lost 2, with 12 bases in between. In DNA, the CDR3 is TGTGCCAGCAGCCGATCAACAGAGAACTATGGCTACACCTTC. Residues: CASSRSTENYGYTF.

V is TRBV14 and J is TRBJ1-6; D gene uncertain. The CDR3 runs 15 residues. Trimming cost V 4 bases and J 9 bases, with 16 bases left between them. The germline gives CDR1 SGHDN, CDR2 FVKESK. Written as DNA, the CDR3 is TGTGCCAGCAGCCCAGGAGGGAGGAAGGGTTCACCCCTCCACTTT. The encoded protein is CASSPGGRKGSPLHF.

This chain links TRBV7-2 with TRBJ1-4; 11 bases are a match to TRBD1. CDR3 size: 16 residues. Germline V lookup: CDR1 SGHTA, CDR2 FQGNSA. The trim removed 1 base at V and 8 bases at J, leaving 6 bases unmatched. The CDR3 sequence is CASSLGGQGAREKLFF. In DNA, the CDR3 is TGTGCCAGCAGCTTAGGAGGACAGGGGGCGAGGGAAAAACTGTTTTTT. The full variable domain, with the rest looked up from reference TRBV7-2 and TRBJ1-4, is GAGVSQSPSNKVTEKGKDVELRCDPISGHTALYWYRQSLGQGLEFLIYFQGNSAPDKSGLPSDRFSAERTGGSVSTLTIQRTQQEDSAVYLCASSLGGQGAREKLFFGSGTQLSVL.

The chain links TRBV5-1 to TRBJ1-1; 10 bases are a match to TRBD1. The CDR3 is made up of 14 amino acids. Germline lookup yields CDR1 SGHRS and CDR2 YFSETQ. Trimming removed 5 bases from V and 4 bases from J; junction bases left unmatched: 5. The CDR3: CASSPGTGVTEAFF. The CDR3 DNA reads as TGCGCCAGCAGTCCCGGGACAGGGGTCACTGAAGCTTTCTTT.

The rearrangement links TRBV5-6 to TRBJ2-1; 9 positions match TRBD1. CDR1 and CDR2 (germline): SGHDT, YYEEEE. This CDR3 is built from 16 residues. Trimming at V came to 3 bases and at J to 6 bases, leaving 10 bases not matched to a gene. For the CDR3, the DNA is TGTGCCAGCAGCTGGAGGGGGACAGGGCGTAGCAATGAGCAGTTCTTC. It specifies CASSWRGTGRSNEQFF. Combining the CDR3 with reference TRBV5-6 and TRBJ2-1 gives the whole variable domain DAGVTQSPTHLIKTRGQQVTLRCSPKSGHDTVSWYQQALGQGPQFIFQYYEEEERQRGNFPDRFSGHQFPNYSSELNVNALLLGDSALYLCASSWRGTGRSNEQFFGPGTRLTVL.

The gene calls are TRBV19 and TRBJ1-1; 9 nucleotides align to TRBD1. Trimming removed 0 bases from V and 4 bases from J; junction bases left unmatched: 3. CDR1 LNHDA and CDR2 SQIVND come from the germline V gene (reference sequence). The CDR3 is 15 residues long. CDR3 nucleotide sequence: TGTGCCAGTAGTATAGACGGACAGGGGAGCACTGAAGCTTTCTTT. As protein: CASSIDGQGSTEAFF.

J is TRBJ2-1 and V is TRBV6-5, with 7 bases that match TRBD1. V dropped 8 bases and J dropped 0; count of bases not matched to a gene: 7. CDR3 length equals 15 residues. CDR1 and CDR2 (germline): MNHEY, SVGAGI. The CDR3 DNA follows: TGTGCCAGCGTCCACCCAGGGGGCTCCTACAATGAGCAGTTCTTC. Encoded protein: CASVHPGGSYNEQFF.

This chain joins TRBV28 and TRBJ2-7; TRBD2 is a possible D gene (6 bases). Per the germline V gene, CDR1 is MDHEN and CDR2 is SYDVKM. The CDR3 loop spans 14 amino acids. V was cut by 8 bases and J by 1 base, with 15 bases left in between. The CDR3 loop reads CASADWGVSYEQYF. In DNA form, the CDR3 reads TGTGCCAGCGCCGATTGGGGGGTTTCCTACGAGCAGTACTTC.

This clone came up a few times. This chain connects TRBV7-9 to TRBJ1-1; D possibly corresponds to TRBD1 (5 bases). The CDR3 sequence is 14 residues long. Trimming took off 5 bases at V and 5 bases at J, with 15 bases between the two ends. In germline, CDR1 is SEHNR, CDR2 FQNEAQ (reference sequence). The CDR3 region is CASSLLGGETEAFF. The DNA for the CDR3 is TGTGCCAGCAGCCTTCTGGGAGGGGAAACTGAAGCTTTCTTT.